The subject of this entry is one TCR beta chain. This clonotype has only a few counts. Its antigen is not yet known. Base qualities are not at hand, and no much larger clone is one base apart. This sample was taken from a study of vaccination and CD4 T cells after COVID-19 (dated by TCRdb to between 2021 and 2024). Background for the entire study: SARS-CoV-2 positivity had been established in the convalescent patients by nasal swab PCR, and mild disease was recorded in roughly ten of these patients and severe disease in one. Post-COVID blood samples were collected from convalescent patients a median of approximately 93 days after diagnosis, with a range of about 30 to 161 days. Control cultures received a CEFX viral epitope pool as the positive control, an HIV-1 Nef peptide pool as the negative control, or no peptide. For stimulating the cultures, overlapping spike peptide pools were used, derived from SARS-CoV-2 as well as from the common cold coronaviruses HCoV-NL63, HCoV-OC43 and HCoV-229E. The convalescent cohort comprised six males and four females, including two Hispanic individuals, seven Caucasians, two Asians and one multiracial person. Post-vaccine blood samples were obtained a median of approximately 74 days after the second vaccine dose, with a range of about 13 to 241 days. Each participant got two doses of either the Pfizer-BioNTech BNT162b2 vaccine (n=8) or the Moderna mRNA-1273 vaccine (n=2). In fewer than 12 COVID-19 convalescent patients and several infection-naive healthy vaccine recipients, researchers compared the spike-specific CD4+ TCR repertoire from before mRNA vaccination with the repertoire from after. Study-level results and caveats: The median number of SARS-CoV-2-reactive clonotypes rose from around 22 after infection to some 40 after vaccination, but the change was not significant. Relatively few convalescent patients were included in the study, and early timepoints after natural infection were not analyzed. In convalescent patients, nearly all vaccine-specific clones (304 of 307) were found to be mono-reactive for SARS-CoV-2 spike rather than cross-reactive with common cold coronaviruses. In convalescent patients, a median around 90% of post-vaccine SARS-CoV-2-reactive clones were detected only after vaccination, and vaccine-specific priming was suggested by this finding.

The receptor library was made with PCR. At the Johns Hopkins FTIC core, DNA from the cultured CD4+ T cells underwent TCR sequencing with the Oncomine TCR Beta short-read assay. Genomic DNA was extracted from the cultured CD4+ T cells with the QIAamp micro DNA kit. Oncomine TCR Beta libraries made from cultured CD4+ T cells were pooled using unique dual indexes and sequenced on an Illumina iSeq 100. The paper's processing steps were these. Non-productive sequences were removed, and CDR3s that did not start with C, did not end with F or W, or were shorter than 7 amino acids were discarded. Antigen-specific clonotypes were identified using the MANAFEST web application through comparison of peptide-stimulated wells with reference and other culture wells. Positive clones required FDR below 0.05, an odds ratio above 5, and productive frequency above 0.1% in at least two of three replicate wells. Clonotypes that were significantly expanded in both SARS-CoV-2 spike wells and at least one common cold coronavirus spike condition were defined as cross-reactive. Levenshtein distances (stringdist) and unrooted phylogenetic trees (ape) in R version 3.6.1 were used to assess CDR3 homology. Using fastp trimming at Q25 and MiXCR clonotype assembly, TCRdb reanalyzed the public sequencing data and kept in-frame beta chains. Rows matching on CDR3 protein sequence are summarized as one entry with the most common DNA and genes. TCRdb's processing, not the authors', yielded these V and J calls. This sample comprises about 26,000 distinct CDR3 sequences, approximately 40% of them detected only once. Clones ranked in the top ten supply roughly a tenth of the sample.

V is cut by 3 bases and J by 2 bases, and the space between the germline ends is 13 bases. CDR1 and CDR2, per the germline V gene (reference sequence), are DFQATT and SNEGSKA. From the cysteine up to the phenylalanine, the CDR3 has a length of 14 residues. Left in the record is the CDR3 DNA by itself, 42 bases read in frame from the first base. This specimen's treatment or condition label, interpreted: approximately nine-day PBMC culture with coronavirus spike peptide pools or control peptides (ViraFEST assay). The study used the ViraFEST assay, which expanded antigen-specific T cells with peptide pools and then identified expanded clonotypes by TCR sequencing. The convalescent patients' positive SARS-CoV-2 PCR tests fell between March and December 2020, which was before the Alpha, Beta and Delta variants emerged in the United States. Each well held fewer than 2.5 million PBMCs cultured with around 10 ug/ml peptide pools in IMDM containing 5% human AB serum and around 10 IU/ml IL-2. Half of the culture medium was replaced with fresh IL-2-containing medium on days 3 and 7. CD4+ T cells were isolated after around 11 days of culture through negative selection using the EasySep CD4+ T cell isolation kit. Ficoll-Paque Plus gradient centrifugation was used to isolate PBMCs from whole blood, and the isolated PBMCs were then either used fresh or cryopreserved at -140C. Each culture condition was generally run in triplicate wells.

The TCR sequence derives from a human donor who had recovered from COVID-19. The chain employs TRBV20-1 and TRBJ1-1, with the identity of the D gene unclear. The source material was CD4+ T cells from blood, cultured in vitro. The DNA is TGCAGTGCTAGCTTCCAACAGAAAAACACTGAAGCTTTCTTT. Its translation is CSASFQQKNTEAFF.